The subject of this entry is one TCR beta chain. These data belong to a study of blood T cells in healthy people across ages. Primed by a sample-barcoded 5' primer and a J-beta primer mix, a second PCR proceeded for about 7 to 11 cycles. Using its own MiXCR run on the 5' RACE reads, TCRdb lists one record per CDR3 protein. The table has 380,000 or so distinct CDR3 sequences, over 45% seen once; the top ten hold around 50%. Per the germline V gene, CDR1 is DFQATT and CDR2 is SNEGSKA (reference sequence). This CDR3 is built from 15 residues. V lost 6 bases to trimming and J lost 0 bases, with 15 bases between them. Peripheral blood from each donor was collected in a volume of about 9.9 milliliters. Per sample, at least 6 micrograms of total RNA were extracted.

The sequenced sample consisted of blood. The source of this sequence is a man aged 55 to 69 in good health. The chain joins TRBV20-1 to TRBJ1-5; D is possibly TRBD1 (5 bases). The CDR3 is CSAIVRVRSNQPQHF. DNA for the CDR3: TGCAGTGCAATCGTCAGGGTCCGTAGCAATCAGCCCCAGCATTTT.